These 25 T cell receptor beta chains share one sample of origin, sequenced in a study of human thymus T cells. Thymic resections from corrective heart surgery supplied the tissue. Profiling relied on immunoSEQ multiplex PCR, and the TCRdb table lists in-frame clones only, not all of them. The sample has tens of thousands of clones; 85% to 95% are singletons. Sequencing used thymus tissue. These receptors all come from a girl under three years old with a congenital heart defect but otherwise immunologically healthy.

The CDR3 DNA reads TGTGCCAGCAGTTACCGGCAGGACCCGAACTATGGCTACACCTTC. It yields the protein CASSYRQDPNYGYTF. The chain links TRBV6-5 to TRBJ1-2; D gene unclear. Per the germline V gene, CDR1 is MNHEY and CDR2 is SVGAGI. Between the trimmed V and J ends, which lost 2 bases and 2 bases, there was a span of 12 bases. The CDR3 is made up of 15 amino acids.

This clone appeared a single time. This rearrangement joins TRBV10-1 to TRBJ2-7, with 8 nucleotides matching TRBD2. Germline V gene lookup returns CDR1 WNHNN and CDR2 SYGVQD (reference sequence). There are 16 residues in the CDR3. V lost 2 bases and J lost 5; bases outside the gene matches: 11. The CDR3 reads CASSEGRGRREDEQYF. Written as DNA, the CDR3 is TGCGCCAGCAGTGAGGGCCGCGGGAGGAGGGAGGACGAGCAGTACTTC.

V is TRBV30 and J is TRBJ2-7, with D perhaps being TRBD1 or TRBD2 (5 bases each). Germline V gives CDR1 GTSNPN, CDR2 SVGIG (reference sequence). V gave up 2 bases and J gave up 6 bases, with 23 bases separating them. This CDR3 spans 16 amino acids. The CDR3 DNA reads as TGTGCCTGGAGTATGGGACCGGGACGCGGTAAAGGCGAGCAGTACTTC. This translates into CAWSMGPGRGKGEQYF.

The chain couples TRBV6-4 to TRBJ1-1; D not resolved. Germline CDR1 and CDR2: MRHNA and SNTAGT. The germline V and J ends were trimmed by 3 bases and 0 bases, with 11 bases remaining between them. The CDR3 spans 15 residues. In DNA, the CDR3 is TGTGCCAGCAGTGAATCGGTCGCAGTGAACACTGAAGCTTTCTTT. Translating it yields CASSESVAVNTEAFF.

The V and J genes are TRBV27 and TRBJ1-1; 7 nucleotides align to TRBD1. Unmatched junction bases numbered 8, after V lost 0 bases and J lost 1 base. Germline V lookup: CDR1 MNHEY, CDR2 SMNVEV (reference sequence). The length of the CDR3 is 17 residues. The CDR3 spells CASSLSSPGQKNTEAFF. CDR3 in DNA: TGTGCCAGCAGTTTATCGTCACCGGGACAGAAGAACACTGAAGCTTTCTTT.

The V call is TRBV5-5, the J call TRBJ2-7, with 8 bases matching TRBD2. The germline CDR1 and CDR2 sequences are SGHKS and YYEKEE (reference sequence). J lost 2 bases, V lost 2 bases, and 18 bases had no gene match. This CDR3 spans 19 amino acids. The CDR3 reads CASSFSRVAGSWKPYEQYF. The CDR3 coding sequence is TGTGCCAGCAGCTTCAGTCGGGTAGCGGGAAGTTGGAAACCCTACGAGCAGTACTTC.

This chain uses TRBV7-2 with TRBJ2-7; 11 bases fit TRBD2. Trimming at V came to 2 bases and at J to 5 bases, leaving 5 bases not matched to a gene. This CDR3 contains 15 residues. Per the germline V gene, CDR1 is SGHTA and CDR2 is FQGNSA. For the CDR3, the DNA is TGTGCCAGCAGCTTACCGGGACTAGCGGTGGACGAGCAGTACTTC. Protein: CASSLPGLAVDEQYF.

This clone came up once. This sequence joins TRBV6-6 and TRBJ2-5; the match to TRBD1 covers 10 bases. Germline values: CDR1 MNHNY, CDR2 SVGAGI (reference sequence). The ends lost 6 bases at V and 2 bases at J; junction bases unmatched: 9. The length of the CDR3 is 16 residues. CDR3 residues: CASSPGGTGEQETQYF. CDR3 bases: TGTGCCAGCAGCCCCGGAGGGACAGGGGAACAAGAGACCCAGTACTTC.

Of note for this clone: The DNA is omitted, as the CDR3 cannot be located on it reliably, and the CDR3 follows TCRdb's listing. This chain's CDR3 is CASNPLCQQSPPFVAGETQYF. The gene calls are TRBV28 and TRBJ2-5; the DNA was not used to check the table's D call, TRBD2. The CDR3 adds up to 21 amino acids, both ends counted. Germline CDR1 and CDR2: MDHEN and SYDVKM.

The chain carries TRBV7-8 and TRBJ2-7; TRBD2 agrees at 7 bases. Losses at the gene ends were 5 bases for V and 6 bases for J; bases not matched to a gene: 7. Looked up from germline, CDR1 is SGHVS and CDR2 is FQNEAQ. This CDR3 has 13 amino acids. This CDR3 reads CASSNRDYVEQYF. CDR3 in DNA: TGTGCCAGCAGCAACCGGGACTATGTCGAGCAGTACTTC.

The chain couples TRBV5-1 to TRBJ2-7; 10 nucleotides align to TRBD1. Germline trimming cut 4 bases from V and 4 bases from J; bases unmatched to any gene: 5. Germline V gene data show CDR1 as SGHRS and CDR2 as YFSETQ. The CDR3 runs to 14 residues. DNA for the CDR3: TGCGCCAGCAGCCGCCGGGACAGGGGATACGAGCAGTACTTC. This translates into CASSRRDRGYEQYF. The full variable domain, completed using reference TRBV5-1 and TRBJ2-7, is KAGVTQTPRYLIKTRGQQVTLSCSPISGHRSVSWYQQTPGQGLQFLFEYFSETQRNKGNFPGRFSGRQFSNSRSEMNVSTLELGDSALYLCASSRRDRGYEQYFGPGTRLTVT.

CDR3 region: CASSRGGQGPFSAGRTIYF. Here the CDR3 DNA reads TGTGCCAGCAGCCGAGGGGGGCAGGGCCCTTTTTCGGCCGGACGCACCATATATTTT. The chain links TRBV7-9 to TRBJ1-3, with D tentatively TRBD1 (6 bases). V shed 5 bases and J shed 9 bases, with 32 bases lying between them. CDR1 is SEHNR and CDR2 is FQNEAQ in the germline V gene (reference sequence). The CDR3 runs to 19 residues.

The CDR3 nucleotides read TGTGCCAGCAGCCCCCGGTTGGGAAAGAACTACGAGCAGTACTTC. Its protein is CASSPRLGKNYEQYF. J is TRBJ2-7 and V is TRBV4-2, with D unclear. The CDR3 length is 15 residues. Looked up from germline, CDR1 is LGHNA and CDR2 is YNFKEQ. The germline V and J ends were trimmed by 4 bases and 3 bases, with 16 bases remaining between them.

The chain is built from TRBV4-1 and TRBJ2-5; no firm D call. The J call is in doubt because the DNA end fits TRBJ2-7 better. The CDR3 is 13 amino acids. Germline CDR1 and CDR2: MGHRA and YSYEKL. As DNA, the CDR3 is TGCGCCAGCAGCCAAGATGGGGACTACGAGCAGTACTTC. Translation: CASSQDGDYEQYF.

The chain employs TRBV6-1 and TRBJ2-1, with TRBD1 identical over 9 bases. The germline V gene encodes CDR1 MNHNS and CDR2 SASEGT. After removal of 5 bases from V and 3 bases from J, the junction contained 2 bases not matched to a gene. The CDR3 totals 14 residues. CDR3 DNA: TGTGCCAGCAGTCGGGACAGGGTCTACAATGAGCAGTTCTTC. Translation gives CASSRDRVYNEQFF.

The rearrangement uses TRBV5-1 and TRBJ2-3, with 8 bases aligning to TRBD1. CDR1 and CDR2 from the germline V gene are SGHRS and YFSETQ. Trimming cost V 4 bases and J 0 bases; bases outside gene matches: 4. The CDR3 extends over 15 amino acids. CDR3 protein: CASSPRQGSTDTQYF. CDR3 coding DNA: TGCGCCAGCAGCCCAAGACAGGGGAGCACAGATACGCAGTATTTT.

The J gene is TRBJ2-3, the V gene TRBV20-1; no reliable D call. The CDR3 is 11 amino acids. Germline V gives CDR1 DFQATT, CDR2 SNEGSKA (reference sequence). Trimming cost V 7 bases and J 7 bases, with 12 bases left between them. Written as DNA, the CDR3 is TGCAGTGGACGGTCGGAGAATACGCAGTATTTT. Translated: CSGRSENTQYF.

The V call is TRBV27, the J call TRBJ1-4; 10 bases fit TRBD1. The germline V gene has CDR1 MNHEY and CDR2 SMNVEV (reference sequence). This CDR3 is built from 14 residues. The ends lost 6 bases at V and 6 bases at J; junction bases unmatched: 4. The CDR3 loop is CASRPTGGDEKLFF. The CDR3 DNA follows: TGTGCCAGCAGACCGACAGGGGGCGATGAAAAACTGTTTTTT.

The DNA of the CDR3 is TGTGCCAGCAGCTTCGGGCCCTCCCGAGGCTACAATGAGCAGTTCTTC. This sequence encodes CASSFGPSRGYNEQFF. This chain links TRBV11-1 with TRBJ2-1; D is undetermined. Germline V gene data show CDR1 as SGHAT and CDR2 as FQDESV (reference sequence). The CDR3 totals 16 residues. V dropped 3 bases and J dropped 3 bases, with 15 bases sitting between them.

This CDR3 reads CASSLPGQGRYGYTF. The CDR3 DNA reads TGTGCCAGCAGCTTACCGGGACAGGGACGGTATGGCTACACCTTC. This chain joins TRBV5-4 and TRBJ1-2; 9 bases match TRBD1. The CDR3 loop spans 15 amino acids. The germline V gene encodes CDR1 SGHNT and CDR2 YYREEE (reference sequence). The J segment lost 5 bases and the V segment lost 2 bases, leaving 7 bases of the junction unmatched.

The chain carries TRBV2 and TRBJ1-1; no definite D call. Per the germline V gene, CDR1 is SNHLY and CDR2 is FYNNEI. Trimming took off 9 bases at V and 0 bases at J, with 11 bases between the two ends. The CDR3 totals 13 residues. CDR3 in DNA: TGTGCCAGGATAGGGTTAATGAACACTGAAGCTTTCTTT. This codes for CARIGLMNTEAFF. Complete variable domain (other parts from reference TRBV2 and TRBJ1-1): EPEVTQTPSHQVTQMGQEVILRCVPISNHLYFYWYRQILGQKVEFLVSFYNNEISEKSEIFDDQFSVERPDGSNFTLKIRSTKLEDSAMYFCARIGLMNTEAFFGQGTRLTVV.

The chain employs TRBV28 and TRBJ2-1, with 11 bases fitting TRBD2. This CDR3 comprises 13 residues. Looked up from germline, CDR1 is MDHEN and CDR2 is SYDVKM. V shed 11 bases and J 7 bases; nucleotides not matched to a gene: 7. DNA for the CDR3: TGTGCCTTAGTAGCGGGAGGGGGGAATGAGCAGTTCTTC. Protein product: CALVAGGGNEQFF.

The rearrangement links TRBV6-6 to TRBJ2-7, with D perhaps matching TRBD1 or TRBD2 (5 bases each). The CDR3 covers 14 residues. CDR1 MNHNY and CDR2 SVGAGI come from the germline V gene (reference sequence). The V end lost 7 bases, the J end lost 5 bases, and 18 bases lay between the germline ends. CDR3 sequence reads: CASTGTPASDEQYF. In DNA form, the CDR3 reads TGTGCCAGCACCGGGACCCCCGCTTCCGACGAGCAGTACTTC.

The rearrangement uses TRBV25-1 and TRBJ1-5; D gene uncertain. Germline V gene lookup returns CDR1 MGHDK and CDR2 SYGVNS. The V gene lost 4 bases and the J gene lost 2 bases, with 6 bases spanning the gap. The length of the CDR3 is 13 residues. The CDR3 nucleotides are TGTGCCAGCAGTGCCGGTTGCAATCAGCCCCAGCATTTT. Protein: CASSAGCNQPQHF.

The chain combines TRBV29-1 with TRBJ2-1, with 7 bases that match TRBD1. Germline CDR1 and CDR2: SQVTM and ANQGSEA. Trimming cost V 2 bases and J 2 bases; bases outside gene matches: 12. This CDR3 is built from 17 residues. CDR3 in amino acids: CSVERRGQSSPYNEQFF. The CDR3 DNA follows: TGCAGCGTTGAACGTAGGGGACAGAGTTCCCCCTACAATGAGCAGTTCTTC.